One sample yielded the 22 T cell receptor beta chains listed below, sequenced in a study of blood T cell repertoires in COVID-19. Using immunoSEQ multiplex PCR, the repertoire was profiled, and TCRdb retains in-frame clones only, with some absent. This sample has roughly 140,000 clones, with 75% to 90% found just once. The sample consisted of peripheral blood. The receptors shown here come from a woman aged 55-69 years with COVID-19, enrolled during active disease.

The chain carries TRBV7-8 and TRBJ2-7; 9 bases are a match to TRBD1. Germline V gives CDR1 SGHVS, CDR2 FQNEAQ. J gave up 3 bases and V 5 bases, and 5 bases lay outside the gene matches. There are 14 residues in the CDR3. The CDR3 spells CASSGTTGGYEQYF. The CDR3 nucleotides are TGTGCCAGCAGCGGGACGACAGGGGGCTACGAGCAGTACTTC.

CDR3 amino acids: CASSIDPRAGIGYTF. CDR3 DNA sequence: TGTGCCAGTAGTATAGATCCCCGGGCAGGGATCGGCTACACCTTC. The V and J genes are TRBV19 and TRBJ1-2; D perhaps matches TRBD1 (5 bases). V lost 0 bases, J lost 8 bases, and 16 bases lay in between. CDR1 and CDR2 (germline): LNHDA, SQIVND (reference sequence). The CDR3 loop spans 15 amino acids.

The chain couples TRBV5-1 to TRBJ1-2; no firm D call. The CDR3 consists of 14 residues. V shed 2 bases and J shed 5 bases, with 13 bases lying between them. Germline values: CDR1 SGHRS, CDR2 YFSETQ. CDR3 residues: CASSFETNGYGYTF. DNA for the CDR3: TGCGCCAGCAGCTTTGAGACAAACGGATATGGCTACACCTTC. The entire variable domain, with the rest obtained from reference TRBV5-1 and TRBJ1-2, is as follows: KAGVTQTPRYLIKTRGQQVTLSCSPISGHRSVSWYQQTPGQGLQFLFEYFSETQRNKGNFPGRFSGRQFSNSRSEMNVSTLELGDSALYLCASSFETNGYGYTFGSGTRLTVV.

V and J are TRBV4-2 and TRBJ1-2, with D unclear. The CDR3 sequence is 15 residues long. Germline assignment: CDR1 LGHNA and CDR2 YNFKEQ. The V and J ends lost 1 base and 2 bases respectively, with 11 bases between them. This chain's CDR3 is CASSQAREPNYGYTF. CDR3 coding DNA: TGTGCCAGCAGCCAAGCGCGGGAACCCAACTATGGCTACACCTTC.

On this clone itself: This CDR3 fails to terminate in the conserved phenylalanine or tryptophan, so it likely reflects a read error. The limits of the CDR3 on the DNA are not certain, so only TCRdb's listed CDR3 is given. J is TRBJ2-7 and V is TRBV11-3; the table calls TRBD1, which could not be checked here. Per germline, CDR1 SGHNT and CDR2 YENEEA. The CDR3 has 11 residues if both end residues are counted. This chain's CDR3 is CASSPNLDRGL.

The chain employs TRBV27 and TRBJ1-5; D might be TRBD1 (5 bases). The germline V gene encodes CDR1 MNHEY and CDR2 SMNVEV (reference sequence). Trimming cost V 5 bases and J 7 bases, with 15 bases left between them. The CDR3 loop spans 14 amino acids. CDR3 nucleotide sequence: TGTGCCAGCAGTCTGCAGGGCCTTGGCCAGCCCCAGCATTTT. Protein sequence: CASSLQGLGQPQHF.

This chain connects TRBV2 to TRBJ2-5; D unresolved. The germline CDR1 and CDR2 sequences are SNHLY and FYNNEI. The CDR3 runs 14 residues. Trimming removed 6 bases from V and 0 bases from J, with 11 bases in between. The CDR3 region is CASRESQNQETQYF. The CDR3, as DNA: TGTGCCAGCAGAGAAAGCCAAAACCAAGAGACCCAGTACTTC.

This chain uses TRBV5-1 with TRBJ2-3, with D possibly matching TRBD1 (6 bases). The CDR3 loop spans 17 amino acids. V shed 4 bases and J shed 3 bases, with 21 bases lying between them. Germline loops: CDR1 SGHRS, CDR2 YFSETQ. CDR3 DNA sequence: TGCGCCAGCAGCCAATCCCGGGACACCCGCGGGACAGATACGCAGTATTTT. Its protein product is CASSQSRDTRGTDTQYF.

This rearrangement joins TRBV7-8 to TRBJ2-1, with 7 bases that match TRBD1. The ends lost 1 base at V and 7 bases at J; junction bases unmatched: 4. CDR3 length equals 14 residues. Per germline, CDR1 SGHVS and CDR2 FQNEAQ. The CDR3 reads CASSLGDRVNEQFF. For the CDR3, the DNA is TGTGCCAGCAGCTTAGGCGACAGGGTGAATGAGCAGTTCTTC.

The chain recombines TRBV19 with TRBJ1-4; unclear D gene. Trimming cost V 2 bases and J 9 bases, with 13 bases left between them. This CDR3 region has 14 residues. Germline CDR1 reads LNHDA; CDR2 reads SQIVND (reference sequence). Here the CDR3 DNA reads TGTGCCAGTAGTATAACACTAAGCACGAAAAAACTGTTTTTT. This codes for CASSITLSTKKLFF.

V gene TRBV5-1 combines with J gene TRBJ2-5; no clear D. Germline loops: CDR1 SGHRS, CDR2 YFSETQ. The CDR3 has 15 residues. Trimming removed 4 bases at V and 0 bases at J, with 13 bases between. The CDR3 DNA reads TGCGCCAGCAGCCACCCCCCACTAAACCAAGAGACCCAGTACTTC. Encoded protein: CASSHPPLNQETQYF.

V usage is TRBV18 and J usage is TRBJ1-3; D unclear. This CDR3 has 14 amino acids. CDR1 KGHSH and CDR2 LQKENI come from the germline V gene. V lost 3 bases, J lost 2 bases, and 8 bases lay in between. The CDR3 region has the DNA TGTGCCAGCTCACCGACAAGAGCTGGAAACACCATATATTTT. Its translation is CASSPTRAGNTIYF.

This sequence joins TRBV6-5 and TRBJ1-5; maybe TRBD1 (6 bases). Germline V gives CDR1 MNHEY, CDR2 SVGAGI. The V and J ends lost 6 bases and 2 bases respectively, with 14 bases between them. The CDR3 sequence is 15 residues long. CDR3 region: CASRLQGLGNQPQHF. The CDR3 nucleotides are TGTGCCAGCAGACTACAGGGTCTTGGCAATCAGCCCCAGCATTTT.

V usage is TRBV7-2 and J usage is TRBJ2-5; 7 nucleotides align to TRBD1. V trimming: 5 bases; J trimming: 3 bases; junction bases outside the gene matches: 6. The CDR3 contains 14 residues. CDR1 and CDR2 (germline): SGHTA, FQGNSA. The CDR3 DNA reads as TGTGCCAGCAGCCTCGACAGGGAAAAAGAGACCCAGTACTTC. Protein: CASSLDREKETQYF.

CDR3 sequence reads: CASSSRQGADYGYTF. DNA for the CDR3: TGTGCCAGTAGTAGTCGACAGGGGGCGGACTATGGCTACACCTTC. The genes are TRBV19 and TRBJ1-2; 10 bases fit TRBD1. Germline CDR1 is LNHDA and CDR2 is SQIVND (reference sequence). V lost 4 bases to trimming and J lost 3 bases; unmatched junction nucleotides: 5. The CDR3 is made up of 15 amino acids.

CDR3 nucleotide sequence: TGTGCCAGCAGCCAAGACCCCTATATGGGGCGGGGGGCCCCCACAGATACGCAGTATTTT. The encoded protein is CASSQDPYMGRGAPTDTQYF. The J gene is TRBJ2-3, the V gene TRBV3-1 (or the pseudogene TRBV3-2); TRBD2 aligns across 8 bases. Germline CDR1 reads LGHDT; CDR2 reads YNNKEL (reference sequence). With 0 bases clipped from V and 2 bases from J, the junction kept 16 bases outside the gene matches. The CDR3 runs 20 residues.

This clone was counted a few times. The CDR3 DNA reads TGTGCCAGCAGCCGAAACATGAACACTGAAGCTTTCTTT. Translating it yields CASSRNMNTEAFF. The rearrangement links TRBV11-2 to TRBJ1-1, with D unresolved. Trimming took off 5 bases at V and 0 bases at J, with 7 bases between the two ends. The germline CDR1 and CDR2 sequences are SGHAT and FQNNGV. The CDR3 length is 13 residues. The entire variable domain, with the rest obtained from reference TRBV11-2 and TRBJ1-1, is as follows: EAGVAQSPRYKIIEKRQSVAFWCNPISGHATLYWYQQILGQGPKLLIQFQNNGVVDDSQLPKDRFSAERLKGVDSTLKIQPAKLEDSAVYLCASSRNMNTEAFFGQGTRLTVV.

This chain uses TRBV5-6 with TRBJ1-5, with D tentatively TRBD1 (6 bases). This CDR3 has 14 amino acids. V was cut by 2 bases and J by 2 bases, with 8 bases left in between. Germline CDR1 is SGHDT and CDR2 is YYEEEE. The CDR3 region is CASSLRQGNQPQHF. Here the CDR3 DNA reads TGTGCCAGCAGCTTAAGACAGGGCAATCAGCCCCAGCATTTT. The full variable domain, rest sourced from reference TRBV5-6 and TRBJ1-5, is DAGVTQSPTHLIKTRGQQVTLRCSPKSGHDTVSWYQQALGQGPQFIFQYYEEEERQRGNFPDRFSGHQFPNYSSELNVNALLLGDSALYLCASSLRQGNQPQHFGDGTRLSIL.

The genes are TRBV11-2 and TRBJ2-7; 7 nucleotides agree with TRBD2. Per the germline V gene, CDR1 is SGHAT and CDR2 is FQNNGV. The CDR3 spans 16 residues. Trimming at V came to 1 base and at J to 4 bases, leaving 10 bases not matched to a gene. The CDR3 region is CASSLGVGGEGYEQYF. CDR3 nucleotides: TGTGCCAGCAGCTTAGGGGTAGGAGGGGAGGGGTACGAGCAGTACTTC.

The genes are TRBV28 and TRBJ2-6; 7 nucleotides agree with TRBD1. The CDR3 runs to 16 residues. CDR1 and CDR2 (germline): MDHEN, SYDVKM. V lost 10 bases, J lost 0 bases, and 9 bases stayed unmatched. This CDR3 is CATGTAEFSGANVLTF. Here the CDR3 DNA reads TGTGCCACCGGGACAGCGGAATTCTCTGGGGCCAACGTCCTGACTTTC.

This rearrangement joins TRBV7-2 to TRBJ2-1; 11 nucleotides line up with TRBD2. Unmatched junction bases numbered 8, after V lost 6 bases and J lost 10 bases. Germline loops: CDR1 SGHTA, CDR2 FQGNSA. The CDR3 is 14 residues long. The CDR3 sequence is CASRFSGGEREQFF. The CDR3 DNA is TGTGCCAGCAGATTTAGCGGGGGGGAACGGGAGCAGTTCTTC.

This clone was found a few times. This chain joins TRBV19 and TRBJ2-5; D unresolved. Germline CDR1 reads LNHDA; CDR2 reads SQIVND (reference sequence). CDR3 length: 15 amino acids. The ends were cut back, 5 bases at V and 4 bases at J, with 17 bases in the middle. CDR3 sequence (DNA): TGTGCCAGTAGTCCGCTCGGTGGAGTAGGAGAGACCCAGTACTTC. This encodes CASSPLGGVGETQYF.